Described below is a single T cell receptor beta chain sequence and its context. There is no known antigen for this receptor. Base-call qualities are not available, and no considerably larger clone is one nucleotide away. The CDR3 starts with the cysteine, ends with the phenylalanine, and has 13 residues. Only CDR3 DNA is held: 39 bases, read in frame from base 1. From the germline V gene, CDR1 is MNHEY and CDR2 is SVGAGI. Relative to germline, V is 2 bases shorter and J is 3 bases shorter, with 7 bases between their ends. These data originate in a study of pediatric ulcerative colitis (dated by TCRdb to between 2019 and 2020). Background for the entire study: Six or seven ulcerative colitis patients had pancolitis and two had left-sided colitis, with histology consistent with ulcerative colitis in all. Using the Pediatric Ulcerative Colitis Activity Index, a couple of patients were classed as having mild disease, several as having moderate disease and three as having acute severe colitis. Nine newly diagnosed, treatment-naive pediatric ulcerative colitis patients and four non-IBD control children each provided paired blood and rectal samples. Here is what the overall study found, with its caveats: Compared with controls, ulcerative colitis patients showed significantly higher autologous blood-rectal clonal overlap, a finding that suggests increased T cell trafficking to inflamed tissue. A couple of patients' blood samples yielded substantially fewer templates for technical reasons and were excluded from blood-rectal overlap analysis. Features of the rectal repertoire distinguished controls, mild-moderate colitis patients and acute severe colitis patients, and in acute severe colitis rectal diversity was lower because of clonal expansions. Blood-derived T cells may have been included in the rectal pinch biopsies, particularly in patients with overt colitis. A couple of rectal CDR3 clonotypes turned up in every ulcerative colitis patient but in none of the controls. The healthy control group was small, consisting of only four individuals. Because repertoires came from total lymphocyte DNA, patterns in rare subsets such as regulatory T cells may not be reflected.

Rearranged CDR3 beta regions were amplified from genomic DNA with multiplex V and J primers using the immunoSEQ TRB Survey service. To keep sequencing depth equal across samples, survey-level depth of up to 500,000 reads per sample was applied. Libraries were purified and pooled, and sequencing was performed on Illumina technology. On the authors' methods: immunoSEQ online tools were used for productive clonality, sample overlap, pairwise scatters, CDR3 beta length, V/D/J gene usage and productiveness. Alongside Shannon and Simpson indices, calculated diversity was computed as the number of unique rearrangements divided by total templates, multiplied by 100. Principal component analysis was performed on Z-score normalized data with the R prcomp function and the ggbiplot package. Morisita's index was used to quantify the clonal overlap between blood and rectum within each subject. TCRdb retrieved this table from immuneACCESS and kept in-frame rearrangements only. Not all clones are present; in checked studies, unresolved V genes account for under half, and no reason is known for the remainder. V and J calls and clone size follow that table, whereas D and trimming were derived from the DNA. This sample is represented by tens of thousands of clones; about 80% of them were singletons. The ten largest clones add up to about 0.73% of the sample.

During colonoscopy, one to two rectal pinch biopsies were obtained for research purposes. Ulcerative colitis patients had received no immunosuppressive medication before the diagnostic colonoscopy. Rectal biopsies were digested with proteinase K before DNA isolation. The Wizard kit (Promega) was used to extract genomic DNA from the blood and intestinal samples. This clonotype was sampled from a boy younger than 18 with moderate ulcerative colitis. This sequence uses TRBV6-5 and TRBJ1-2; the D gene assignment is ambiguous. Sequencing was done on a sample of gut tissue. This receptor has the CDR3 CASSYTIHYGYTF. The DNA sequence is TGTGCCAGCAGTTACACGATTCACTATGGCTACACCTTC.